This entry concerns a single T cell receptor beta chain. What it binds is unknown. The sample originates from a study of T cells after posttransplantation cyclophosphamide. Study-wide points: Recipient CMV seropositivity and CMV reactivation strongly tracked TRB clonality. Tissue-infiltrating T cells from skin or gut overlapped little with blood T cells.

Produced via immunoSEQ multiplex PCR; TCRdb's table is partial and in-frame only. This sample yields about 31,000 clones, of which about 93% are seen a single time; approximately 0.25% belongs to the top ten. The naive gate required viable CD3+CD4+ or CD3+CD8+ cells with CCR7+CD45RA+CD45RO-CD95-CD27+CD28+ phenotype. On the day of bone marrow donation, the related graft donor provided peripheral blood. J was trimmed by 15 bases and V by 6 bases; bases with no gene match: 10. The V gene's germline CDR1 is MNHNY and CDR2 SVGAGI (reference sequence). CDR3 length equals 13 residues. The chain recombines TRBV6-6 with TRBJ2-4; 11 nucleotides line up with TRBD2. The receptor was derived from a woman aged 55-69 years in good health, CMV-negative, and a related stem cell transplant donor. The sequenced sample consisted of naive CD4+ T cells sorted from PBMCs. CDR3 nucleotide sequence: TGTGCCAGCAGCAACGATCTAGCGGGAGGAGCGTACTTC. As protein: CASSNDLAGGAYF.